This is a list of T cell receptor beta chains from one sample in a study of T cell repertoires in cytomegalovirus infection. In TCRdb, the reads were re-called with MiXCR into one record per CDR3 protein. The table has around 900,000 distinct CDR3 sequences, more than 25% seen once. No antigen has been assigned to these receptors. This material consisted of cultured CD8+ T cells from PBMCs, taken from culture after CMV antigen stimulation. These receptor sequences come from a human donor in good health (CMV status not recorded). Some clones in this sample may be carry-over from other donors' samples. Both conserved end residues are part of each CDR3. The D gene is left open where the match is weak. The listing skips clone size in some rows; elsewhere it reads once, few, many or a size class.

clone size	V gene	J gene	D gene	CDR3 DNA	CDR3 protein
few	TRBV6-1	TRBJ1-6	-	TGTGCCAGCAGTGAAGTAGTGCGGCAAGCCCTCCACTTT	CASSEVVRQALHF
many	TRBV7-9	TRBJ1-1	-	TGTGCCAGCAGCCCCGGGCGCTTGAACACTGAAGCTTTCTTT	CASSPGRLNTEAFF
few	TRBV27	TRBJ1-5	-	TGTGCCAGCAGTTTATCGTCAGGGGAGTTCGATCAGCCCCAGCATTTT	CASSLSSGEFDQPQHF
few	TRBV5-3	TRBJ2-4	-	TGTGCCAGCAGCTTCGGCCAAAACATTCAGTACTTC	CASSFGQNIQYF
-	TRBV6-6	TRBJ2-4	TRBD2	TGTGCCAGCAGTTCCCTCCTAGCGGGGGCTTGCTACTTC	CASSSLLAGACYF
-	TRBV6-1	TRBJ2-7	-	TGTGCCAGCAGTGAAGAATTGGGCCTCTATTGGAAAGAGCAGTACTTC	CASSEELGLYWKEQYF
few	TRBV27	TRBJ1-5	-	TGTGCCAGCAGTCCCCAGGCCCTGCAGCCCCAGCATTTT	CASSPQALQPQHF
few	TRBV11-1	TRBJ2-2	TRBD2	TGTGCCAGCAGCTTAGCGTCTAGCGGGGGACCGACGGAGCTGTTTTTT	CASSLASSGGPTELFF
few	TRBV6-2/TRBV6-3	TRBJ1-1	-	TGTGCCAGCAGTTACGGGGAATTAGGTGTAGAGAACACTGAAGCTTTCTTT	CASSYGELGVENTEAFF
many	TRBV7-2	TRBJ2-5	-	TGTGCCAGCAGCTTAGTCCTAACCGAGACCCAGTACTTC	CASSLVLTETQYF
-	TRBV24-1	TRBJ2-1	TRBD1	TGTGCCACCAGTGATACCGGGACAGGGGAATTGAAGTTCTTC	CATSDTGTGELKFF
few	TRBV11-1	TRBJ2-1	-	TGTGCCAGCAGCTCCTACTCGGACACCTACAATGAGCAGTTCTTC	CASSSYSDTYNEQFF
-	TRBV4-1	TRBJ1-1	-	TGCGCCAGCAGACATCAGGACAGCAGGAACACTGAAGCTTTCTTT	CASRHQDSRNTEAFF
-	TRBV7-6	TRBJ2-3	TRBD2	TGTGCCAGCAGCTTAGAGAGCGGGGGGTTATTCACAGATACGCAGTATTTT	CASSLESGGLFTDTQYF
-	TRBV28	TRBJ1-2	-	TGTGCCAGCAGTTTGAGGTTCCTAGGAGGCTATGGCTACACCTTC	CASSLRFLGGYGYTF
few	TRBV24-1	TRBJ2-2	-	TGTGCCACCAGTGATAGCGGGACAGCGACCAACACCGGGGAGCTGTTTTTT	CATSDSGTATNTGELFF
few	TRBV7-2	TRBJ1-2	-	TGTGCCAGCGACGGTACAGGGCCTGGCTACACCTTC	CASDGTGPGYTF
few	TRBV27	TRBJ2-3	-	TGTGCCAGCAGTTTGTCTAGCGCGCTAGATACGCAGTATTTT	CASSLSSALDTQYF
-	TRBV12-3/TRBV12-4	TRBJ2-5	TRBD2	TGTGCCAGCAGTTTAAATGGGCTAGCGGGGGAGACCCAGTACTTC	CASSLNGLAGETQYF
few	TRBV2	TRBJ2-5	TRBD2	TGTGCCAGCCTTCGGGGGGACGAGACCCAGTACTTC	CASLRGDETQYF
few	TRBV10-2	TRBJ2-2	TRBD1	TGCGCCAGCAGTCAGGGGGAATTGAACACCGGGGAGCTGTTTTTT	CASSQGELNTGELFF
-	TRBV4-1	TRBJ2-1	-	TGCGCCAGCAGCCACTATGGGACGGCAGATGAGCAGTTCTTC	CASSHYGTADEQFF
-	TRBV6-6	TRBJ2-4	-	TGTGCCAGCAGTTACTACGAAGAGGGTATCGGGAACATTCAGTACTTC	CASSYYEEGIGNIQYF
few	TRBV4-2	TRBJ1-1	-	TGTGCCAGCAGCCAAAAACCAAACACTGAAGCTTTCTTT	CASSQKPNTEAFF
few	TRBV27	TRBJ2-3	TRBD1	TGTGCCAGCAGTAGGCCGGGACAGGGGAGGGATACGCAGTATTTT	CASSRPGQGRDTQYF
few	TRBV2	TRBJ2-7	-	TGTGCCAGCAGTGAAATCCGGGGGGCAGGGGAGCAGTACTTC	CASSEIRGAGEQYF
-	TRBV5-1	TRBJ1-1	-	TGCGCCAGCAGCTTGGGAGACGGGGGGTTGTGGACTGAAGCTTTCTTT	CASSLGDGGLWTEAFF
few	TRBV6-1	TRBJ1-5	-	TGTGCCAGCAGTGAATGGGGAGGCGGGTCACTTTATAGCAATCAGCCCCAGCATTTT	CASSEWGGGSLYSNQPQHF
-	TRBV6-2/TRBV6-3	TRBJ2-4	-	TGTGCCAGCACCGACGATAACATTCAGTACTTC	CASTDDNIQYF
-	TRBV5-3	TRBJ2-2	-	TGTGCCAGCAGCTTGGAATCGGGGAACACCGGGGAGCTGTTTTTT	CASSLESGNTGELFF
many	TRBV12-3/TRBV12-4	TRBJ2-5	-	TGTGCCAGCAGTCCACCGGGATCCTGGGAAACCCAGTACTTC	CASSPPGSWETQYF
-	TRBV15	TRBJ1-1	-	TGTGCCACCAGCAGAGGCCAGGGCGGGAGTACTGAAGCTTTCTTT	CATSRGQGGSTEAFF
-	TRBV7-9	TRBJ1-6	-	TGTGCCAGCAGCTCGTCCACCGTCGTCTACAGCTCCTATAATTCACCCCTCCACTTT	CASSSSTVVYSSYNSPLHF
-	TRBV29-1	TRBJ1-1	TRBD1	TGCAGCGCCACAGGGGGCGATGAGTTCACTGAAGCTTTCTTT	CSATGGDEFTEAFF
many	TRBV7-9	TRBJ1-6	TRBD1	TGTGCCAGCAGCCCCGACAGGGGCAATTCACCCCTCCACTTT	CASSPDRGNSPLHF
-	TRBV12-5	TRBJ2-1	TRBD1	TGTGCTAGTGGTTTGGTCGACAGGGATCTGGGCGACAATGAGCAGTTCTTC	CASGLVDRDLGDNEQFF
-	TRBV27	TRBJ1-1	-	TGTGCCAGCAACCTCGGACCTGCGACTGAAGCTTTCTTT	CASNLGPATEAFF
few	TRBV19	TRBJ1-1	TRBD1	TGTGCCAGTAGCTCACAGGGGGTCGGCACTGAAGCTTTCTTT	CASSSQGVGTEAFF
-	TRBV12-5	TRBJ1-5	TRBD1	TGTGCTAGTGGCTTGGGACAGGGCAGCAATCAGCCCCAGCATTTT	CASGLGQGSNQPQHF
many	TRBV11-1	TRBJ2-1	-	TGTGCCAGCAGCTTAGCAGGGTCTCCCTACAATGAGCAGTTCTTC	CASSLAGSPYNEQFF
-	TRBV15	TRBJ2-7	-	TGTGCCACCAGCAGAGATCAGAACGGCTACGAGCAGTACTTC	CATSRDQNGYEQYF
-	TRBV29-1	TRBJ2-2	TRBD1	TGCAGCGTTGGAGGGGGCCCCGGGGAGCTGTTTTTT	CSVGGGPGELFF
few	TRBV7-6	TRBJ2-5	TRBD1	TGTGCCAGCAGCTTAGGACGGGACAGTGCCTCCCCCGGGACCCAGTACTTC	CASSLGRDSASPGTQYF
-	TRBV6-5	TRBJ2-1	-	TGTGCCAGCAGTACCGCTGGTTCCCATGAGCAGTTCTTC	CASSTAGSHEQFF
many	TRBV7-8	TRBJ2-1	TRBD2	TGTGCCAGCAGCGGCACCGGGACTAGCGGGGGGAGCTCCTACAATGAGCAGTTCTTC	CASSGTGTSGGSSYNEQFF
-	TRBV15	TRBJ1-3	-	TGTGCCACCACCATGGACGGAAGAAACTCTGGAAACACCATATATTTT	CATTMDGRNSGNTIYF
-	TRBV27	TRBJ1-4	TRBD1	TGTGTTAGCGCGGGGGCTTGGACAGGCGGATTTGAAAAACTGTTTTTT	CVSAGAWTGGFEKLFF
many	TRBV7-2	TRBJ2-3	TRBD2	TGTGCCAGCAACTTTGCGGGGGGGCGGTCAGATACGCAGTATTTT	CASNFAGGRSDTQYF
many	TRBV7-2	TRBJ2-3	-	TGTGCCAGCAGCTCTAGGGGGTATAGCACAGATACGCAGTATTTT	CASSSRGYSTDTQYF
-	TRBV5-5	TRBJ2-1	-	TGTGCCAGCAGCTCGGGACCGCCTAGGGGATATGAGCAGTTCTTC	CASSSGPPRGYEQFF
few	TRBV19	TRBJ2-5	-	TGTGCCAGTAGTATAGCCAGGGAGGAGACCCAGTACTTC	CASSIAREETQYF
-	TRBV2	TRBJ2-3	TRBD2	TGTGCCAGCGGGCTAGCGGGGGGAGCAGATACGCAGTATTTT	CASGLAGGADTQYF
many	TRBV7-2	TRBJ2-5	TRBD2	TGTGCCAGCAGCCAGATACCGCGGGGGGCCCAAGAGACCCAGTACTTC	CASSQIPRGAQETQYF
once	TRBV24-1	TRBJ1-5	TRBD1	TGTGCCACGGGACAGTATAGCAATCAGCCCCAGCATTTT	CATGQYSNQPQHF
few	TRBV12-3/TRBV12-4	TRBJ1-5	-	TGTGCCAGCAGTTTGGGGGACTCTCAGCCCCAGCATTTT	CASSLGDSQPQHF
-	TRBV12-3/TRBV12-4	TRBJ2-1	-	TGTGCCAGCTTCTTGAATGAGCAGTTCTTC	CASFLNEQFF
few	TRBV7-2	TRBJ2-1	-	TGTGCCAGCAGCTTGCTGGGCGTACAGTTCTTC	CASSLLGVQFF